The 31 T cell receptor beta chains below were found in one sample sequenced in a study of T cell responses to AZD1222 COVID-19 vaccine. Assay: immunoSEQ multiplex PCR; the TCRdb copy retains only in-frame clones and omits some. This table holds around 50,000 clones, about 86% found once. The sequences come from peripheral blood, collected on day 0 of AZD1222 vaccination. The receptors were sampled from an adult in good health.

This clone has more than one count but fewer than ten. The chain links TRBV6-2 or TRBV6-3 to TRBJ2-3, with 7 positions matching TRBD2. Unmatched junction bases numbered 11, after V lost 6 bases and J lost 2 bases. CDR1 MNHEY and CDR2 SVGEGT come from the germline V gene. The CDR3 spans 16 residues. The CDR3 DNA is TGTGCCAGCAGCCGCGGGCTAGCGGCAATCACAGATACGCAGTATTTT. This encodes CASSRGLAAITDTQYF.

The chain recombines TRBV18 with TRBJ1-1; 8 nucleotides line up with TRBD1. The trim removed 3 bases at V and 3 bases at J, leaving 6 bases unmatched. Germline values: CDR1 KGHSH, CDR2 LQKENI. CDR3 length equals 15 residues. The CDR3 DNA reads TGTGCCAGCTCACCTTGGACAGGGCAAGACACTGAAGCTTTCTTT. It codes for CASSPWTGQDTEAFF.

This clone was seen only once. J is TRBJ2-6 and V is TRBV18; TRBD1 or TRBD2 may be the D gene (5 bases each). Germline lookup yields CDR1 KGHSH and CDR2 LQKENI. Trimming shortened V by 3 bases and J by 4 bases, and 13 bases separated the two germline ends. This CDR3 is built from 16 residues. The DNA of the CDR3 is TGTGCCAGCTCACCTCTTCCAGGGACCGGGGCCAACGTCCTGACTTTC. It translates to CASSPLPGTGANVLTF.

The CDR3 DNA sequence: TGTGCCAGCACCCCTGGGACAGAGGGCAACTATGGCTACACCTTC. Translated, it gives CASTPGTEGNYGYTF. The rearrangement joins TRBV6-5 to TRBJ1-2; 7 bases line up with TRBD1. Germline V gene lookup returns CDR1 MNHEY and CDR2 SVGAGI. Germline trimming cut 7 bases from V and 2 bases from J; bases unmatched to any gene: 10. The CDR3 is 15 residues long.

There are a few counts of this clone. The rearrangement uses TRBV19 and TRBJ1-6; no reliable D call. Germline V gives CDR1 LNHDA, CDR2 SQIVND (reference sequence). CDR3 length equals 14 residues. Between the trimmed V and J ends, which lost 4 bases and 9 bases, there was a span of 13 bases. As DNA, the CDR3 is TGTGCCAGTAGTACCCTACCGGGAGGTTCACCCCTCCACTTT. Protein: CASSTLPGGSPLHF.

The V and J genes are TRBV7-9 and TRBJ2-7; 9 bases are shared with TRBD2. This CDR3 is built from 16 residues. Germline values: CDR1 SEHNR, CDR2 FQNEAQ (reference sequence). V gave up 4 bases and J gave up 2 bases; unmatched junction bases: 9. CDR3 region: CASSSLGSGRTYEQYF. The CDR3 DNA reads TGTGCCAGCAGCTCACTGGGAAGCGGGAGGACCTACGAGCAGTACTTC.

Only a few counts were recorded for this clone. The J gene is TRBJ2-5, the V gene TRBV16; D not resolved. The V end was cut by 4 bases, the J end by 1 base, with 13 bases between. Germline V CDR1 and CDR2: KGHSY, FQNENV. The CDR3 has 15 residues. For the CDR3, the DNA is TGTGCCAGCAGCCCGTTTGGTGTGGCCCAAGAGACCCAGTACTTC. The encoded protein is CASSPFGVAQETQYF.

The chain recombines TRBV2 with TRBJ2-7; the D is unclear. The CDR3 totals 12 residues. Germline V lookup: CDR1 SNHLY, CDR2 FYNNEI. Trimming removed 4 bases from V and 6 bases from J, with 10 bases in between. The CDR3 spells CASSVRYGEQYF. The CDR3 DNA follows: TGTGCCAGCAGTGTGAGGTATGGCGAGCAGTACTTC.

V is TRBV29-1 and J is TRBJ1-4; tentative D call: TRBD1 (6 bases). Germline CDR1 and CDR2: SQVTM and ANQGSEA. V dropped 4 bases and J dropped 7 bases, with 13 bases sitting between them. The CDR3 loop spans 13 amino acids. Written as DNA, the CDR3 is TGCAGCGTTGGAAGGGGAGGGGGTGAAAAACTGTTTTTT. This encodes CSVGRGGGEKLFF.

This clone showed up just a few times. The chain uses TRBV4-2 and TRBJ2-1; tentatively, D is TRBD1 (5 bases). This CDR3 comprises 14 residues. From germline, CDR1 is LGHNA and CDR2 YNFKEQ. The V gene lost 0 bases and the J gene lost 9 bases, with 12 bases spanning the gap. The CDR3 DNA reads TGTGCCAGCAGCCAAGAAACAGGCAATGGTGAGCAGTTCTTC. Translation gives CASSQETGNGEQFF.

The gene calls are TRBV15 and TRBJ2-1, with D perhaps TRBD2 (5 bases). The CDR3 runs to 14 residues. CDR1 is LNHNV and CDR2 is YYDKDF in the germline V gene (reference sequence). V lost 3 bases, J lost 6 bases, and 12 bases lay in between. This CDR3 is CATSRATRINEQFF. CDR3 in DNA: TGTGCCACCAGCAGGGCTACTAGGATCAATGAGCAGTTCTTC. Drawing the rest from reference TRBV15 and TRBJ2-1, the complete variable domain is DAMVIQNPRYQVTQFGKPVTLSCSQTLNHNVMYWYQQKSSQAPKLLFHYYDKDFNNEADTPDNFQSRRPNTSFCFLDIRSPGLGDTAMYLCATSRATRINEQFFGPGTRLTVL.

CDR3 region: CSVEENGQGLNEQYF. The CDR3 DNA reads TGCAGCGTTGAGGAAAATGGACAGGGGCTCAACGAGCAGTACTTC. The chain is built from TRBV29-1 and TRBJ2-7, with 9 bases aligning to TRBD1. From germline, CDR1 is SQVTM and CDR2 ANQGSEA. The trim removed 3 bases at V and 5 bases at J, leaving 11 bases unmatched. This CDR3 is 15 amino acids long.

Only a few counts were recorded for this clone. This rearrangement joins TRBV2 to TRBJ1-6; possibly TRBD1 for D (5 bases). V was pared by 2 bases and J by 7 bases, with 12 bases between. The CDR3 contains 15 residues. Germline V gene sequence: CDR1 SNHLY, CDR2 FYNNEI. CDR3 amino acids: CASSEFEGWNSPLHF. The CDR3 DNA follows: TGTGCCAGCAGTGAATTTGAGGGGTGGAATTCACCCCTCCACTTT.

The chain recombines TRBV2 with TRBJ2-7, with D hard to call. V was trimmed by 3 bases and J by 12 bases, leaving 18 bases between them. The germline V gene encodes CDR1 SNHLY and CDR2 FYNNEI. This CDR3 is built from 13 residues. CDR3 in amino acids: CASSDKDGGVWYF. In nucleotides, the CDR3 is TGTGCCAGCAGTGACAAGGACGGCGGTGTTTGGTACTTC.

This chain links TRBV6-5 with TRBJ1-4, with D possibly TRBD1 on 5 matching bases. The CDR3 loop spans 14 amino acids. Trimming shortened V by 5 bases and J by 5 bases, and 12 bases separated the two germline ends. Germline V lookup: CDR1 MNHEY, CDR2 SVGAGI. CDR3 sequence: CASSPRAGNEKLFF. In DNA, the CDR3 is TGTGCCAGCAGTCCTCGGGCAGGGAATGAAAAACTGTTTTTT.

V and J are TRBV2 and TRBJ2-7; D remains unclear. This CDR3 spans 13 amino acids. CDR1 and CDR2 (germline): SNHLY, FYNNEI. V lost 3 bases to trimming and J lost 7 bases, with 13 bases between them. The CDR3 region has the DNA TGTGCCAGCAGTGACCTTGGGATGGGGGAGCAGTACTTC. Translation: CASSDLGMGEQYF.

The chain recombines TRBV12-3 or TRBV12-4 with TRBJ2-7, with a possible D match to TRBD1 (6 bases). The CDR3 totals 12 residues. Between the trimmed V and J ends, which lost 6 bases and 6 bases, there was a span of 12 bases. CDR3 residues: CASSLTRGEQYF. In DNA, the CDR3 is TGTGCCAGCAGCCTAACCAGGGGCGAGCAGTACTTC.

This chain joins TRBV24-1 and TRBJ1-4; D is possibly TRBD1 (5 bases). Trimming stripped 9 bases from V and 8 bases from J, with 12 bases between. Germline V CDR1 and CDR2: KGHDR, SFDVKD. This CDR3 has 12 residues. CDR3 residues: CATGGWGEKLFF. CDR3 DNA: TGTGCCACCGGGGGGTGGGGAGAAAAACTGTTTTTT.

This chain links TRBV12-5 with TRBJ2-5; 15 bases agree with TRBD2. J gave up 6 bases and V 7 bases, and 9 bases lay outside the gene matches. Germline V lookup: CDR1 LGHNT, CDR2 FRNRAP. The CDR3 extends over 16 amino acids. This CDR3 reads CASALRTSGGAKTQYF. The CDR3 DNA reads TGTGCTAGTGCCCTCCGGACTAGCGGGGGGGCGAAGACCCAGTACTTC.

This clone has just a few counts. The V gene is TRBV19, the J gene TRBJ2-2; D uncertain. This CDR3 has 12 amino acids. Germline V lookup: CDR1 LNHDA, CDR2 SQIVND (reference sequence). With 3 bases removed from V and 5 bases from J, the gap between germline ends came to 4 bases. The DNA for the CDR3 is TGTGCCAGTAGTATGGGAACCGGGGAGCTGTTTTTT. Its protein is CASSMGTGELFF. Full variable domain (missing parts from reference TRBV19 and TRBJ2-2): DGGITQSPKYLFRKEGQNVTLSCEQNLNHDAMYWYRQDPGQGLRLIYYSQIVNDFQKGDIAEGYSVSREKKESFPLTVTSAQKNPTAFYLCASSMGTGELFFGEGSRLTVL.

The rearrangement joins TRBV28 to TRBJ1-1; 9 bases fit TRBD1. The CDR3 is 14 amino acids. V lost 6 bases, J lost 3 bases, and 5 bases stayed unmatched. Germline loops: CDR1 MDHEN, CDR2 SYDVKM. The CDR3 nucleotides read TGTGCCAGCAGCGTGGACAGGGGCGACACTGAAGCTTTCTTT. Translation gives CASSVDRGDTEAFF.

This chain connects TRBV19 to TRBJ2-5, with 7 bases that match TRBD1. J gave up 5 bases and V 1 base, and 7 bases lay outside the gene matches. Per germline, CDR1 LNHDA and CDR2 SQIVND (reference sequence). The CDR3 extends over 15 amino acids. Here the CDR3 DNA reads TGTGCCAGTAGTATAGGGGGGACAGTGAGTGAGACCCAGTACTTC. Encoded protein: CASSIGGTVSETQYF.

This sequence joins TRBV24-1 and TRBJ1-2; tentative D call: TRBD1 (5 bases). V was pared by 6 bases and J by 4 bases, with 11 bases between. This CDR3 has 13 residues. Germline-derived CDR1 and CDR2 are KGHDR and SFDVKD. The CDR3 DNA follows: TGTGCCACCAGTTTGGGGCAGTCCTATGGCTACACCTTC. It translates to CATSLGQSYGYTF.

This clone appeared a single time. The chain combines TRBV6-5 with TRBJ1-2, with D perhaps TRBD1 (6 bases). V was pared by 2 bases and J by 5 bases, with 12 bases between. Looked up from germline, CDR1 is MNHEY and CDR2 is SVGAGI. This CDR3 region has 14 residues. The CDR3 protein is CASSYEGGSYGYTF. The CDR3 nucleotides are TGTGCCAGCAGTTACGAAGGGGGGAGTTATGGCTACACCTTC.

V gene TRBV2 combines with J gene TRBJ1-5; 10 bases align to TRBD1. The germline V gene has CDR1 SNHLY and CDR2 FYNNEI. This CDR3 is built from 16 residues. V lost 6 bases to trimming and J lost 0 bases; unmatched junction nucleotides: 5. In nucleotides, the CDR3 is TGTGCCAGCAGCCGGGACAGGGGCAATAGCAATCAGCCCCAGCATTTT. It yields the protein CASSRDRGNSNQPQHF. Looking up the rest from reference TRBV2 and TRBJ1-5 gives the full variable domain: EPEVTQTPSHQVTQMGQEVILRCVPISNHLYFYWYRQILGQKVEFLVSFYNNEISEKSEIFDDQFSVERPDGSNFTLKIRSTKLEDSAMYFCASSRDRGNSNQPQHFGDGTRLSIL.

This clone was detected once. The V call is TRBV7-3, the J call TRBJ1-2, with D possibly being TRBD1 (6 bases). Germline CDR1 and CDR2: SGHTA and FQGTGA. The ends were cut back, 4 bases at V and 3 bases at J, with 15 bases in the middle. The CDR3 extends over 15 amino acids. Written as DNA, the CDR3 is TGTGCCAGCAGCTCACAGGGTAGGGAGGACTATGGCTACACCTTC. Translating it yields CASSSQGREDYGYTF.

This chain uses TRBV19 with TRBJ1-2; D is possibly TRBD1 (5 bases). Trimming removed 2 bases at V and 2 bases at J, with 12 bases between. The germline V gene encodes CDR1 LNHDA and CDR2 SQIVND (reference sequence). The CDR3 has 15 amino acids. The CDR3 spells CASSIPSHRNYGYTF. The DNA of the CDR3 is TGTGCCAGTAGTATACCCTCACACAGGAACTATGGCTACACCTTC.

The genes are TRBV29-1 and TRBJ2-1; 9 nucleotides match TRBD1. V trimming: 2 bases; J trimming: 6 bases; junction bases outside the gene matches: 11. Germline V lookup: CDR1 SQVTM, CDR2 ANQGSEA. CDR3 size: 16 residues. CDR3 in DNA: TGCAGCGTTGAACATATCGGGACAGGGACTCCCAATGAGCAGTTCTTC. The encoded protein is CSVEHIGTGTPNEQFF.

The V and J genes are TRBV6-5 and TRBJ1-2; TRBD1 agrees at 11 bases. The CDR3 covers 14 residues. V was clipped by 6 bases and J by 3 bases; unmatched bases: 3. Germline V gene sequence: CDR1 MNHEY, CDR2 SVGAGI. The CDR3 DNA reads as TGTGCCAGCAGCCGGGACAGGGGGGACTATGGCTACACCTTC. This gives the protein CASSRDRGDYGYTF.

This rearrangement joins TRBV15 to TRBJ1-6, with D possibly TRBD1 on 6 matching bases. V was trimmed by 3 bases and J by 3 bases, leaving 9 bases between them. The CDR3 is 15 amino acids. The germline V gene has CDR1 LNHNV and CDR2 YYDKDF (reference sequence). The CDR3 DNA is TGTGCCACCAGCAGCCGCAGGGGCTATAATTCACCCCTCCACTTT. Its translation is CATSSRRGYNSPLHF.

The table lists this clone with a count of one. This rearrangement joins TRBV4-2 to TRBJ2-3; TRBD2 aligns across 8 bases. The CDR3 has 19 residues. Looked up from germline, CDR1 is LGHNA and CDR2 is YNFKEQ. Losses at the gene ends were 0 bases for V and 7 bases for J; bases not matched to a gene: 18. CDR3 DNA sequence: TGTGCCAGCAGCCAAGATTTAGCGGGGTCTCCATCCGCCGCCAATACGCAGTATTTT. This gives the protein CASSQDLAGSPSAANTQYF.